One sample yielded the 32 T cell receptor beta chains listed below, sequenced in a study of spatial heterogeneity in lung cancer. General study points: Tumor mutation count correlated with how many alpha and beta TCRs expanded intratumorally.

One entry per CDR3 protein results from TCRdb running MiXCR on the 5' RACE reads. The sample records tens of thousands of distinct CDR3 sequences, 4.8% being singletons. These receptors' antigens are unknown. As for time point: sample taken at primary tumor resection. Sequenced here: lung tumor tissue, sampled at surgery. The source is a male donor with early-stage non-small cell lung cancer.

This clonotype was found many times. The gene calls are TRBV7-6 and TRBJ2-1; 7 nucleotides align to TRBD1. Trimming took 4 bases from V and 10 from J; bases not matched to a gene: 7. The germline V gene has CDR1 SGHVS and CDR2 FNYEAQ. The CDR3 extends over 13 amino acids. The chain's CDR3 is CASSYTGVGEQFF. For the CDR3, the DNA is TGTGCCAGCAGCTACACAGGGGTCGGCGAGCAGTTCTTC.

Many counts were recorded for this clonotype. The chain is built from TRBV30 and TRBJ2-3, with TRBD2 matching over 13 bases. The germline gives CDR1 GTSNPN, CDR2 SVGIG (reference sequence). V was clipped by 4 bases and J by 6 bases; unmatched bases: 4. CDR3 length: 14 residues. In DNA, the CDR3 is TGTGCCTGGACCGGGACTAGCGGGATTGATACGCAGTATTTT. It specifies CAWTGTSGIDTQYF.

This clonotype was detected many times. The rearrangement uses TRBV27 and TRBJ2-2; D is perhaps TRBD1 (5 bases). Trimming removed 1 base from V and 0 bases from J, with 9 bases in between. CDR3 length: 16 amino acids. Germline V gene data show CDR1 as MNHEY and CDR2 as SMNVEV (reference sequence). The CDR3 protein is CASSLFGRANTGELFF. The DNA of the CDR3 is TGTGCCAGCAGTTTATTTGGCAGGGCGAACACCGGGGAGCTGTTTTTT.

This clonotype was picked up a small number of times. The chain carries TRBV6-2 or TRBV6-3 and TRBJ2-5; D remains unclear. The CDR3 has 13 amino acids. In germline, CDR1 is MNHEY, CDR2 SVGEGT. Trimming took 8 bases from V and 3 from J, leaving 13 bases between them. The CDR3 bases are TGTGCCAGCTGTCACGCAATCAAAGAGACCCAGTACTTC. Encoded protein: CASCHAIKETQYF.

This clonotype was detected ten times or more. V and J are TRBV7-6 and TRBJ2-6; weak D call: TRBD2 (6 bases). The V end was cut by 0 bases, the J end by 1 base, with 19 bases between. The CDR3 is 20 residues long. CDR1 and CDR2 from the germline V gene are SGHVS and FNYEAQ. CDR3 residues: CASSLARRDVGKSGANVLTF. For the CDR3, the DNA is TGTGCCAGCAGCTTAGCCCGGCGGGACGTAGGGAAGTCTGGGGCCAACGTCCTGACTTTC.

The chain recombines TRBV6-2 or TRBV6-3 with TRBJ2-3; 11 bases line up with TRBD2. Germline-derived CDR1 and CDR2 are MNHEY and SVGEGT. The CDR3 totals 16 residues. The V segment lost 5 bases and the J segment 5 bases; nucleotides outside the gene matches: 9. CDR3 DNA: TGTGCCAGCAGTCTACGGTCTCTAGCGGGAGGAGATACGCAGTATTTT. Translated, it gives CASSLRSLAGGDTQYF.

This clonotype was found many times. The rearrangement uses TRBV7-2 and TRBJ2-7; no clear D. Trimming left V 6 bases short and J 4 bases short, with 16 bases between. This CDR3 contains 14 residues. Germline V CDR1 and CDR2: SGHTA, FQGNSA. The DNA of the CDR3 is TGTGCCAGCAGGTTCAATCGGGCCCAGTACGAGCAGTACTTC. Encoded protein: CASRFNRAQYEQYF.

This clonotype was counted ten times or more. V is TRBV27 and J is TRBJ1-1; tentatively, D is TRBD1 (6 bases). V was pared by 4 bases and J by 4 bases, with 19 bases between. Germline loops: CDR1 MNHEY, CDR2 SMNVEV (reference sequence). The length of the CDR3 is 16 residues. The CDR3: CASSSPGGGRGTEAFF. The DNA for the CDR3 is TGTGCCAGCAGTTCCCCGGGGGGGGGCAGGGGCACTGAAGCTTTCTTT.

This clonotype was observed many times. The genes are TRBV27 and TRBJ1-2; D not certain. The germline V gene encodes CDR1 MNHEY and CDR2 SMNVEV (reference sequence). The germline V and J ends were trimmed by 0 bases and 1 base, with 3 bases remaining between them. The CDR3 has 13 amino acids. The CDR3 protein is CASSLSFNYGYTF. DNA for the CDR3: TGTGCCAGCAGTTTATCGTTTAACTATGGCTACACCTTC.

In nucleotides, the CDR3 is TGTGCCTGGGCGGACAGGGCTAATTCACCCCTCCACTTT. This encodes CAWADRANSPLHF. This chain connects TRBV30 to TRBJ1-6, with 8 bases identical to TRBD1. Germline V gene data show CDR1 as GTSNPN and CDR2 as SVGIG (reference sequence). The CDR3 totals 13 residues. V gave up 5 bases and J gave up 6 bases; unmatched junction bases: 3.

This clonotype was observed many times. The chain joins TRBV3-1 to TRBJ2-7; 8 nucleotides match TRBD1. The CDR3 is 15 residues long. With V trimmed by 5 bases and J by 0 bases, 6 bases remained unmatched. The germline CDR1 and CDR2 sequences are LGHDT and YNNKEL (reference sequence). CDR3 protein: CASSERTGSSYEQYF. For the CDR3, the DNA is TGTGCCAGCAGCGAACGGACAGGGAGCTCCTACGAGCAGTACTTC.

This clonotype is deemed medium-sized. The gene calls are TRBV6-1 and TRBJ2-2; 8 nucleotides match TRBD2. With 10 bases clipped from V and 4 bases from J, the junction kept 11 bases outside the gene matches. The CDR3 spans 15 residues. The germline V gene has CDR1 MNHNS and CDR2 SASEGT. This CDR3 is CATSPRGGSTGELFF. In DNA, the CDR3 is TGTGCCACCAGCCCACGGGGGGGATCCACCGGGGAGCTGTTTTTT.

This clonotype was counted ten times or more. The chain combines TRBV20-1 with TRBJ1-2; no firm D call. This CDR3 is built from 12 residues. Germline CDR1 reads DFQATT; CDR2 reads SNEGSKA (reference sequence). V was trimmed by 2 bases and J by 0 bases, leaving 4 bases between them. This CDR3 is CSARSSNYGYTF. Written as DNA, the CDR3 is TGCAGTGCTAGATCGTCTAACTATGGCTACACCTTC.

This clonotype was picked up many times. The chain couples TRBV7-2 to TRBJ2-1; no reliable D call. V was shortened by 3 bases and J by 7 bases, with 4 bases between the two germline ends. CDR3 length: 11 amino acids. Looked up from germline, CDR1 is SGHTA and CDR2 is FQGNSA. The CDR3 nucleotides read TGTGCCAGCAGCTTTCAAAATGAGCAGTTCTTC. As protein: CASSFQNEQFF.

Ten or more counts support this clonotype. At one end, the junction sequence differs from germline, possibly due to a read error. V and J are TRBV5-1 and TRBJ2-3; D remains unclear. Per the germline V gene, CDR1 is SGHRS and CDR2 is YFSETQ. The CDR3 runs 11 residues. The CDR3 sequence: CASSSGAIFDF. The CDR3 region has the DNA TGCGCCAGCAGCTCCGGTGCGATTTTCGATTTT.

The chain carries TRBV7-9 and TRBJ2-2; 11 bases align to TRBD1. The CDR3 is made up of 16 amino acids. Germline V gene lookup returns CDR1 SEHNR and CDR2 FQNEAQ (reference sequence). V lost 4 bases, J lost 7 bases, and 8 bases stayed unmatched. The CDR3 reads CASSSGQGASGGELFF. CDR3 in DNA: TGTGCCAGCAGCTCCGGACAGGGGGCATCTGGCGGGGAGCTGTTTTTT.

This clonotype was detected many times. This chain links TRBV4-1 with TRBJ2-1, with D maybe TRBD2 (5 bases). CDR3 length: 17 amino acids. Germline CDR1 is MGHRA and CDR2 is YSYEKL. V was cut by 0 bases and J by 8 bases, with 20 bases left in between. In nucleotides, the CDR3 is TGCGCCAGCAGCCAAGAACTACGCTTTCCGGGGATCGATGAGCAGTTCTTC. This encodes CASSQELRFPGIDEQFF.

Ten or more counts support this clonotype. The chain carries TRBV20-1 and TRBJ2-5; D might be TRBD1 or TRBD2, each matching 6 bases. Trimming removed 6 bases from V and 1 base from J, with 15 bases in between. This CDR3 is built from 14 residues. Germline assignment: CDR1 DFQATT and CDR2 SNEGSKA (reference sequence). The CDR3 loop reads CSALGGLTQETQYF. In nucleotides, the CDR3 is TGCAGTGCCCTAGGGGGACTGACCCAAGAGACCCAGTACTTC.

This clonotype was seen ten or more times. V gene TRBV27 combines with J gene TRBJ1-4; possible D gene TRBD1, 6 bases. Germline V lookup: CDR1 MNHEY, CDR2 SMNVEV (reference sequence). The V gene lost 3 bases and the J gene lost 6 bases, with 8 bases spanning the gap. The CDR3 runs to 13 residues. CDR3 coding DNA: TGTGCCAGCAGTTTGAACAGGGATGAAAAACTGTTTTTT. Its protein is CASSLNRDEKLFF.

There are a few counts of this clonotype. The rearrangement links TRBV7-9 to TRBJ2-7; 8 bases match TRBD1. Germline CDR1 reads SEHNR; CDR2 reads FQNEAQ (reference sequence). This CDR3 spans 15 amino acids. J gave up 6 bases and V 5 bases, and 12 bases lay outside the gene matches. The CDR3 DNA reads TGTGCCAGCAGCCATTCCGGACAGGGATTAACCGAGCAGTACTTC. It is translated as CASSHSGQGLTEQYF.

Many counts were recorded for this clonotype. The chain links TRBV19 to TRBJ2-6; D gene uncertain. The CDR3 is made up of 14 amino acids. The germline V gene has CDR1 LNHDA and CDR2 SQIVND (reference sequence). Between the trimmed V and J ends, which lost 3 bases and 4 bases, there was a span of 7 bases. The DNA for the CDR3 is TGTGCCAGTAGTATGGGGTACGGGGCCAACGTCCTGACTTTC. Its translation is CASSMGYGANVLTF.

This clonotype was seen repeatedly, ten times or more. This chain uses TRBV6-6 with TRBJ2-2; 11 nucleotides line up with TRBD2. The CDR3 loop spans 16 amino acids. V trimming: 6 bases; J trimming: 5 bases; junction bases outside the gene matches: 8. Germline CDR1 is MNHNY and CDR2 is SVGAGI (reference sequence). DNA for the CDR3: TGTGCCAGCAGGCCCCTTAGCGGGGGGGAGACCGGGGAGCTGTTTTTT. Amino acid sequence: CASRPLSGGETGELFF.

This clonotype occurred many times. At one boundary the junction diverges from the germline segment, which might be a read error. This sequence joins TRBV28 and TRBJ2-4; possibly TRBD1 or TRBD2 for D (5 bases each). The CDR3 extends over 10 amino acids. CDR1 and CDR2 from the germline V gene are MDHEN and SYDVKM. The CDR3: CASSQTGLHF. The CDR3 bases are TGTGCCAGCAGCCAGACGGGGCTTCACTTC.

This clonotype was observed at least ten times. The chain employs TRBV7-2 and TRBJ2-7; 10 nucleotides line up with TRBD2. The CDR3 is 15 residues long. The germline V gene encodes CDR1 SGHTA and CDR2 FQGNSA. V trimming: 3 bases; J trimming: 3 bases; junction bases outside the gene matches: 5. In DNA, the CDR3 is TGTGCCAGCAGCTTCCTAGCGGGAGTCAGCTACGAGCAGTACTTC. As protein: CASSFLAGVSYEQYF.

This clonotype was observed many times. The V and J genes are TRBV6-1 and TRBJ1-2; a possible D gene is TRBD1 (5 bases). V gave up 4 bases and J gave up 4 bases, with 13 bases separating them. This CDR3 is 14 amino acids long. The germline CDR1 and CDR2 sequences are MNHNS and SASEGT. This chain's CDR3 is CASSGQGDVYGYTF. In nucleotides, the CDR3 is TGTGCCAGCAGTGGGCAGGGAGATGTCTATGGCTACACCTTC.

In this sample, this clonotype turned up many times. The chain links TRBV12-3 or TRBV12-4 to TRBJ2-3; D gene unclear. Between the trimmed V and J ends, which lost 2 bases and 0 bases, there was a span of 9 bases. CDR3 length equals 15 residues. Here the CDR3 reads CASSLHLQSTDTQYF. DNA of the CDR3: TGTGCCAGCAGTTTACACCTCCAGAGCACAGATACGCAGTATTTT.

This clonotype was observed at least ten times. This chain connects TRBV6-1 to TRBJ1-4; TRBD1 might be the D (5 bases). The V end was cut by 4 bases, the J end by 3 bases, with 12 bases between. From germline, CDR1 is MNHNS and CDR2 SASEGT. CDR3 length equals 15 residues. Here the CDR3 DNA reads TGTGCCAGCAGTGGTGCGGCAGGGCCTAATGAAAAACTGTTTTTT. This translates into CASSGAAGPNEKLFF.

The sample holds many counts of this clonotype. This rearrangement joins TRBV28 to TRBJ2-1; D gene unclear. V was shortened by 6 bases and J by 8 bases, with 14 bases between the two germline ends. The CDR3 consists of 13 residues. The V gene's germline CDR1 is MDHEN and CDR2 SYDVKM. The CDR3 here is CASSLKSTDEQFF. The CDR3 nucleotides are TGTGCCAGCAGCCTAAAAAGCACGGATGAGCAGTTCTTC.

The table lists this clonotype with many counts. The rearrangement uses TRBV7-2 and TRBJ2-2; 7 bases map to TRBD2. The CDR3 is 15 amino acids. The germline CDR1 and CDR2 sequences are SGHTA and FQGNSA. The junction had 1 base not matched to a gene; V was cut back by 2 bases and J by 1 base. The CDR3 loop reads CASSLSGMNTGELFF. CDR3 nucleotides: TGTGCCAGCAGCTTAAGCGGGATGAACACCGGGGAGCTGTTTTTT. Looking up the rest from reference TRBV7-2 and TRBJ2-2 gives the full variable domain: GAGVSQSPSNKVTEKGKDVELRCDPISGHTALYWYRQSLGQGLEFLIYFQGNSAPDKSGLPSDRFSAERTGGSVSTLTIQRTQQEDSAVYLCASSLSGMNTGELFFGEGSRLTVL.

This clonotype was seen ten or more times. This chain connects TRBV7-6 to TRBJ2-5; the D is unclear. CDR1 is SGHVS, CDR2 FNYEAQ, per germline. The CDR3 is 13 amino acids. With 5 bases removed from V and 5 bases from J, the gap between germline ends came to 12 bases. CDR3 loop: CASSLTNAETQYF. CDR3 coding DNA: TGTGCCAGCAGCCTTACTAATGCCGAGACCCAGTACTTC.

The chain recombines TRBV6-6 with TRBJ2-7; TRBD1 agrees at 7 bases. The germline gives CDR1 MNHNY, CDR2 SVGAGI (reference sequence). Losses at the gene ends were 5 bases for V and 5 bases for J; bases not matched to a gene: 15. This CDR3 has 16 residues. This CDR3 is CASSPLGTARRDEQYF. The DNA of the CDR3 is TGTGCCAGCAGTCCCTTAGGGACAGCGCGTCGGGACGAGCAGTACTTC.

The rearrangement links TRBV10-2 to TRBJ1-5; TRBD1 aligns across 8 bases. Losses at the gene ends were 7 bases for V and 2 bases for J; bases not matched to a gene: 7. Germline values: CDR1 WSHSY, CDR2 SAAADI. There are 15 residues in the CDR3. As DNA, the CDR3 is TGCGCCAGCAAACGACAGGGGTCGGGCAATCAGCCCCAGCATTTT. It is translated as CASKRQGSGNQPQHF.